These 15 T cell receptor beta chains came from one sample sequenced in a study of radiotherapy plus CTLA-4 blockade in lung cancer. The data were produced by immunoSEQ multiplex PCR, yet TCRdb's version contains in-frame clones alone and is incomplete. The table shows roughly 100,000 clones, with 85% to 90% occurring only once. The sample consisted of peripheral blood, taken from a patient treated with radiotherapy plus ipilimumab. The receptors were sampled from a human donor with non-small cell lung cancer that progressed on radiotherapy plus ipilimumab. Some clones in this sample may be carry-over from other donors' samples.

This clone appeared once. This sequence joins TRBV5-1 and TRBJ2-1, with TRBD1 identical over 9 bases. The V segment lost 4 bases and the J segment 5 bases; nucleotides outside the gene matches: 10. The CDR3 spans 16 residues. The germline CDR1 and CDR2 sequences are SGHRS and YFSETQ. CDR3 sequence (DNA): TGCGCCAGCAGCCTAAACCGGGGACAGGGCCACAATGAGCAGTTCTTC. Translation: CASSLNRGQGHNEQFF.

The chain couples TRBV2 to TRBJ1-5; TRBD1 might be the D (6 bases). The V end lost 5 bases, the J end lost 4 bases, and 12 bases lay between the germline ends. CDR1 is SNHLY, CDR2 FYNNEI, per germline. The CDR3 has 14 amino acids. The CDR3 region is CASSIQGFNQPQHF. The CDR3 bases are TGTGCCAGCAGTATACAGGGTTTTAATCAGCCCCAGCATTTT.

The chain has TRBV7-3 and TRBJ1-1, with D possibly being TRBD1 (6 bases). This CDR3 spans 13 amino acids. Germline CDR1 is SGHTA and CDR2 is FQGTGA. V gave up 5 bases and J gave up 1 base, with 8 bases separating them. This CDR3 reads CASSPTGNTEAFF. The CDR3 nucleotides read TGTGCCAGCAGCCCGACAGGGAACACTGAAGCTTTCTTT.

The V call is TRBV5-1, the J call TRBJ1-6; D remains ambiguous. Germline V CDR1 and CDR2: SGHRS, YFSETQ. The V end was cut by 0 bases, the J end by 8 bases, with 6 bases between. The CDR3 runs 13 residues. The CDR3 region is CASSLALDSPLHF. CDR3 sequence (DNA): TGCGCCAGCAGCTTGGCCTTGGATTCACCCCTCCACTTT.

J is TRBJ1-5 and V is TRBV7-9; D remains unclear. This CDR3 has 13 residues. V lost 5 bases and J lost 0, with 5 bases in between. CDR1 is SEHNR and CDR2 is FQNEAQ in the germline V gene (reference sequence). The CDR3 DNA reads TGTGCCAGCAGCGACACTAGCAATCAGCCCCAGCATTTT. This codes for CASSDTSNQPQHF.

DNA for the CDR3: TGTGCCAGCAGCTACGCGATTACTGATGAAGCTTTCTTT. Its protein product is CASSYAITDEAFF. This rearrangement joins TRBV5-5 to TRBJ1-1; D gene unclear. Germline CDR1 is SGHKS and CDR2 is YYEKEE (reference sequence). Trimming removed 3 bases from V and 7 bases from J, with 13 bases in between. CDR3 size: 13 residues.

The J gene is TRBJ2-7, the V gene TRBV5-4; TRBD2 matches at 10 bases. This CDR3 region has 15 residues. From germline, CDR1 is SGHNT and CDR2 YYREEE (reference sequence). The V and J ends lost 2 bases and 0 bases, in that order; junction bases with no gene match: 2. CDR3 sequence (DNA): TGTGCCAGCAGCTTTACTAGCGGGGACTCCTACGAGCAGTACTTC. Amino acids: CASSFTSGDSYEQYF.

This clone came up once. This sequence joins TRBV13 and TRBJ1-2; D not certain. CDR1 and CDR2 (germline): PRHDT, FYEKMQ (reference sequence). The V gene lost 5 bases and the J gene lost 5 bases, with 12 bases spanning the gap. There are 13 residues in the CDR3. The CDR3 DNA reads as TGTGCCAGCAGCCCCACCTCGTCTTATGGCTACACCTTC. Its translation is CASSPTSSYGYTF.

The gene calls are TRBV9 and TRBJ2-7, with D possibly matching TRBD1 (6 bases). Germline CDR1 is SGDLS and CDR2 is YYNGEE. Trimming took off 4 bases at V and 1 base at J, with 12 bases between the two ends. The CDR3 consists of 14 residues. This chain's CDR3 is CASSFRGESYEQYF. The CDR3 DNA reads TGTGCCAGCAGCTTCAGGGGTGAGTCCTACGAGCAGTACTTC.

J is TRBJ1-4 and V is TRBV4-1, with a weak D call TRBD1 (6 bases). CDR3 length: 16 residues. The germline V gene encodes CDR1 MGHRA and CDR2 YSYEKL. Trimming removed 0 bases at V and 8 bases at J, with 16 bases between. The CDR3 DNA follows: TGCGCCAGCAGCCAAGACTCCGGGATTAGGGGGGAAAAACTGTTTTTT. This translates into CASSQDSGIRGEKLFF.

The chain joins TRBV7-2 to TRBJ2-2, with a tentative D call TRBD1 (5 bases). Between the trimmed V and J ends, which lost 7 bases and 1 base, there was a span of 13 bases. Germline V gene lookup returns CDR1 SGHTA and CDR2 FQGNSA. This CDR3 region has 15 residues. The CDR3 region has the DNA TGTGCCAGCACCATTCCGCAGGGGAACACCGGGGAGCTGTTTTTT. Protein: CASTIPQGNTGELFF.

CDR3 in amino acids: CASSPFLFGQGKSEQYF. CDR3 in DNA: TGTGCCAGCAGCCCGTTCCTATTTGGACAGGGAAAATCGGAGCAGTACTTC. The genes are TRBV7-9 and TRBJ2-7; TRBD1 matches 8 bases. This CDR3 has 17 residues. Trimming removed 5 bases from V and 7 bases from J; junction bases left unmatched: 19. Germline CDR1 and CDR2: SEHNR and FQNEAQ (reference sequence). Variable domain in full (rest from reference TRBV7-9 and TRBJ2-7): DTGVSQNPRHKITKRGQNVTFRCDPISEHNRLYWYRQTLGQGPEFLTYFQNEAQLEKSRLLSDRFSAERPKGSFSTLEIQRTEQGDSAMYLCASSPFLFGQGKSEQYFGPGTRLTVT.

The chain couples TRBV2 to TRBJ1-4; 11 nucleotides line up with TRBD1. The J segment lost 0 bases and the V segment lost 7 bases, leaving 4 bases of the junction unmatched. Germline values: CDR1 SNHLY, CDR2 FYNNEI. This CDR3 is 16 amino acids long. As DNA, the CDR3 is TGTGCCAGCACGTGGACAGGGGGCGCAACTAATGAAAAACTGTTTTTT. This translates into CASTWTGGATNEKLFF.

The CDR3 spells CASSPPGQGSYEQYF. The CDR3 bases are TGTGCCAGCTCACCACCGGGACAGGGGTCCTACGAGCAGTACTTC. The chain joins TRBV18 to TRBJ2-7; TRBD1 agrees at 10 bases. J lost 1 base, V lost 0 bases, and 0 bases had no gene match. Germline V lookup: CDR1 KGHSH, CDR2 LQKENI. The CDR3 spans 15 residues.

The chain combines TRBV7-6 with TRBJ2-1, with a weak D call TRBD2 (5 bases). CDR1 SGHVS and CDR2 FNYEAQ come from the germline V gene. The CDR3 covers 12 residues. The V gene lost 7 bases and the J gene lost 4 bases, with 8 bases spanning the gap. The CDR3 protein is CASNSGYNEQFF. The CDR3 coding sequence is TGTGCCAGCAATTCGGGGTACAATGAGCAGTTCTTC.